The 5 T cell receptor beta chains below come from one sample, sequenced in a study of blood T cell repertoires in COVID-19. This table comes from immunoSEQ multiplex PCR, and its TCRdb copy is limited to in-frame clones, with some not included. Seen here are 80,000 to 95,000 clones, about 79% observed once, and the top ten hold roughly 4.2%. The sequenced material came from peripheral blood. The receptors stem from a woman in her forties or fifties with acute or convalescent COVID-19.

The rearrangement uses TRBV29-1 and TRBJ2-3; D is possibly TRBD2 (5 bases). Trimming removed 7 bases at V and 2 bases at J, with 10 bases between. Germline V gives CDR1 SQVTM, CDR2 ANQGSEA. This CDR3 has 12 residues. CDR3 loop: CSGWEYTDTQYF. The CDR3 DNA is TGCAGCGGGTGGGAGTACACAGATACGCAGTATTTT.

This chain joins TRBV29-1 and TRBJ2-1; TRBD1 matches at 7 bases. V lost 2 bases to trimming and J lost 2 bases; unmatched junction nucleotides: 12. The CDR3 spans 17 residues. Germline lookup yields CDR1 SQVTM and CDR2 ANQGSEA. CDR3 DNA sequence: TGCAGCGTTGAACCGGGGAAGGGGGCGGCCACCTACAATGAGCAGTTCTTC. The encoded protein is CSVEPGKGAATYNEQFF.

The chain links TRBV6-5 to TRBJ1-1; 7 bases are shared with TRBD1. In germline, CDR1 is MNHEY, CDR2 SVGAGI. The CDR3 loop spans 14 amino acids. The ends lost 7 bases at V and 1 base at J; junction bases unmatched: 6. In DNA form, the CDR3 reads TGTGCCAGCATTACCTCAGGGGGGAACACTGAAGCTTTCTTT. Amino acids: CASITSGGNTEAFF.

In its sample, this clone was seen a few times. This rearrangement joins TRBV7-2 to TRBJ1-2; 9 bases agree with TRBD1. With V trimmed by 7 bases and J by 6 bases, 9 bases remained unmatched. Per the germline V gene, CDR1 is SGHTA and CDR2 is FQGNSA. The CDR3 has 14 residues. The CDR3 loop reads CASIPGQGFNGYTF. The CDR3 DNA is TGTGCCAGCATCCCGGGACAGGGTTTCAATGGCTACACCTTC.

The CDR3 region is CASSPGGSSNEKLFF. As DNA, the CDR3 is TGTGCCAGCAGCCCCGGAGGGTCCTCTAATGAAAAACTGTTTTTT. V gene TRBV7-9 combines with J gene TRBJ1-4; D is uncertain. CDR1 is SEHNR, CDR2 FQNEAQ, per germline (reference sequence). V was cut by 5 bases and J by 3 bases, with 13 bases left in between. This CDR3 comprises 15 residues.